This TCR beta chain was documented in a study of blood T cell repertoires in COVID-19. TCRdb keeps only in-frame clones here, not all; method: immunoSEQ multiplex PCR. The sample shows about 100,000 clones, around nine tenths of them seen only once. Trimming cost V 3 bases and J 5 bases, with 13 bases left between them. CDR1 and CDR2 (germline): LNHDA, SQIVND (reference sequence). There are 14 residues in the CDR3. This chain connects TRBV19 to TRBJ1-1; D gene unclear. The TCR was taken from a man older than 75 with active or convalescent COVID-19. The material sequenced was peripheral blood. CDR3 loop: CASSIRHKETEAFF. The DNA for the CDR3 is TGTGCCAGTAGTATCAGACATAAAGAGACTGAAGCTTTCTTT. Together with reference TRBV19 and TRBJ1-1, the CDR3 gives the full variable domain: DGGITQSPKYLFRKEGQNVTLSCEQNLNHDAMYWYRQDPGQGLRLIYYSQIVNDFQKGDIAEGYSVSREKKESFPLTVTSAQKNPTAFYLCASSIRHKETEAFFGQGTRLTVV.